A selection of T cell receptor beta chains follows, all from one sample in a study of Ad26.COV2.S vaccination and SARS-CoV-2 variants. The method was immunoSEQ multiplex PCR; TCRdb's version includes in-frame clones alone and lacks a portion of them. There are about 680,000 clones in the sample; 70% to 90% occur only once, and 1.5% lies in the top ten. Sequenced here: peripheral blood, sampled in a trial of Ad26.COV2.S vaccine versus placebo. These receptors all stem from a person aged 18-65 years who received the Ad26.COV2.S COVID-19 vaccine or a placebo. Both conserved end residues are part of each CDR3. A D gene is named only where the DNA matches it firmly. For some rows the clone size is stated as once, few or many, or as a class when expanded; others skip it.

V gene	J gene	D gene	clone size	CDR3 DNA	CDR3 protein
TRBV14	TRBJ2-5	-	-	TGTGCCAGCAGCCCCCATAGGGGGTCCCTCCAAGAGACCCAGTACTTC	CASSPHRGSLQETQYF
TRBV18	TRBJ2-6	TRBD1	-	TGTGCCAGCTCACCACTGGCGACAGGGGGCAACCCTGGGGCCAACGTCCTGACTTTC	CASSPLATGGNPGANVLTF
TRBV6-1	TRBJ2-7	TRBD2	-	TGTGCCAGCAGTGCCTGGACTAGCGGGAGGTTGAGGGAGCAGTACTTC	CASSAWTSGRLREQYF
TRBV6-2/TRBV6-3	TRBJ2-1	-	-	TGTGCCAGCAGCCCCAGAGGGACGAGAGACAATGAGCAGTTCTTC	CASSPRGTRDNEQFF
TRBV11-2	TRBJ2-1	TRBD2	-	TGTGCCAGCCCCCGGGGAGCGGGGTACAATGAGCAGTTCTTC	CASPRGAGYNEQFF
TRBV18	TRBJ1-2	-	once	TGTGCCAGCTCACCAAGGGGGGAAGGTGGCTACACCTTC	CASSPRGEGGYTF
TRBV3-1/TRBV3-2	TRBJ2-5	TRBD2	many	TGTGCCAGCAGCCGTCGGACTAGCGGGGCACAAGAGACCCAGTACTTC	CASSRRTSGAQETQYF
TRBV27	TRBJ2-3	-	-	TGTGCCAGCAGCGGCGGGGTGGGTCTGTCCATAAGCACAGATACGCAGTATTTT	CASSGGVGLSISTDTQYF
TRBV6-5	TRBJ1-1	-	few	TGTGCCAGCAGTAGGGAGGATGAAGCTTTCTTT	CASSREDEAFF
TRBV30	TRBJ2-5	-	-	TGTGCCTGGAGTGTCGGGCAAGAGACCCAGTACTTC	CAWSVGQETQYF
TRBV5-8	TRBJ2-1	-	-	TGTGCCAGCAGCTTGTGGGGCAATGAGCAGTTCTTC	CASSLWGNEQFF
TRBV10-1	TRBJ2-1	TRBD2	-	TGCGCCAGCGTGAGGAGCGGGGGGCCGACGGGCAATGAGCAGTTCTTC	CASVRSGGPTGNEQFF
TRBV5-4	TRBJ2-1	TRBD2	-	TGTGCCAGCAGCTTGTGGGGACTAGCGCTCTCCTACAATGAGCAGTTCTTC	CASSLWGLALSYNEQFF
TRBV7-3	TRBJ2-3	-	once	TGTGCCAGCAGCTTAGTCGGGACGAGTGTCACAGATACGCAGTATTTT	CASSLVGTSVTDTQYF
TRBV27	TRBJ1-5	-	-	TGTGCCAGCAGTTTAGTAGAAAATCAGCCCCAGCATTTT	CASSLVENQPQHF
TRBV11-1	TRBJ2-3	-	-	TGTGCCAGCAGCTCGGACTCCCCGGCGCAGTATTTT	CASSSDSPAQYF
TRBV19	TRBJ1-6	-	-	TGTGCCAGTAGTATATCCCTGACAGAAGGTTATAATTCACCCCTCCACTTT	CASSISLTEGYNSPLHF
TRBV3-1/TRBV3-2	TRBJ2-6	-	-	TGTGCCAACAGCCAGCTACAAGGGACTGGGGCCAACGTCCTGACTTTC	CANSQLQGTGANVLTF
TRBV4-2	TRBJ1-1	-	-	TGTGCCAGCAGCCAAGAGGGGGGACTCGCTTTCTTT	CASSQEGGLAFF
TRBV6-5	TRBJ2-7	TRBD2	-	TGTGCCAGCAGCCTTAGCGGGAGCTCCTACGAGCAGTACTTC	CASSLSGSSYEQYF
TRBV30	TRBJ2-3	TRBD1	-	TGTGCCTGGAGTACAGGGGCCCCGCAGTATTTT	CAWSTGAPQYF
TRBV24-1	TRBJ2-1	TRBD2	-	TGTGCCACCAGTGATCTTACTAGCGGGGGTTACAATGAGCAGTTCTTC	CATSDLTSGGYNEQFF
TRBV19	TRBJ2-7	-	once	TGTGCCAGTAGTATAGATCGGAGGGGCGAGCAGTACTTC	CASSIDRRGEQYF
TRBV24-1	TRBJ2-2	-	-	TGTGCCACCTCAGACGGGGCGAACACCGGGGAGCTGTTTTTT	CATSDGANTGELFF
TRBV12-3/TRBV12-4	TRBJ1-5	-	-	TGTGCCAGCAGGCTGTCAGACAATCAGCCCCAGCATTTT	CASRLSDNQPQHF
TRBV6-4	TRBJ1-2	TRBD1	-	TGTGCCAGCAGTCGGGGACAGGGGGCCCTCCCCTTC	CASSRGQGALPF
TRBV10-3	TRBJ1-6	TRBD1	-	TGTGCCATCAGTGAGTCCCCGGGGGACAGAGGGTCACCCCTCCACTTT	CAISESPGDRGSPLHF
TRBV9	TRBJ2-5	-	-	TGTGCCAGCAGCGCCTCCGGGACGGAGACCCAGTACTTC	CASSASGTETQYF
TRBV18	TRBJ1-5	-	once	TGTGCCAGCTCACCAGGGGGAAGCAATCAGCCCCAGCATTTT	CASSPGGSNQPQHF
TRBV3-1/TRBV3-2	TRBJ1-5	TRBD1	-	TGTGCCAGCAGCCAAGATACAGGGGGCAACCAGCCCCAGCATTTT	CASSQDTGGNQPQHF
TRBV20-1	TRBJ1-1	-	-	TGCAGTGCTAGTCTACAGGTGGACACTGAAGCTTTCTTT	CSASLQVDTEAFF
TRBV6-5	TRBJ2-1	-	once	TGTGCCAGCAGTTACTCGGGGACCTGGGATGAGCAGTTCTTC	CASSYSGTWDEQFF
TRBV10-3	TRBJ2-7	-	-	TGTGCCATCAGTGACCCCGGTACTGCACGGGAGCAGTACTTC	CAISDPGTAREQYF
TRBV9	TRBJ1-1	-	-	TGTGCCCTCGAGTTGGGCCTGCTGAACACTGAAGCTTTCTTT	CALELGLLNTEAFF
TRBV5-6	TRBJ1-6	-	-	TGTGCCAGCAGCTTGGGGGCGGCCTACTATAATTCACCCCTCCACTTT	CASSLGAAYYNSPLHF
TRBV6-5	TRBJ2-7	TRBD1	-	TGTGCCAGCAGTCCCAGAGACAGGGGGCAGTACTTC	CASSPRDRGQYF
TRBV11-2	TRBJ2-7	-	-	TGTGCCAGCAGCTTAGGGCTGACTTCCTACGAGCAGTACTTC	CASSLGLTSYEQYF